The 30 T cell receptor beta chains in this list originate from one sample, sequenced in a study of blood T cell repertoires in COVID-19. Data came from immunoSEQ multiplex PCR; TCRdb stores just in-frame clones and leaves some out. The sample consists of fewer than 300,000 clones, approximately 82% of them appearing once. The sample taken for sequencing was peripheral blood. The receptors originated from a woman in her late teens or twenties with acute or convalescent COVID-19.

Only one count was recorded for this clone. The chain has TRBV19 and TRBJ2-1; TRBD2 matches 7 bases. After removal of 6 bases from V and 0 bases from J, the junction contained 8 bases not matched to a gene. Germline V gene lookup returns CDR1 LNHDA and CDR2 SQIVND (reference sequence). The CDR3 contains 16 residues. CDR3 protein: CASSARAGSSYNEQFF. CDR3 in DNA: TGTGCCAGTAGCGCACGAGCGGGAAGCTCCTACAATGAGCAGTTCTTC.

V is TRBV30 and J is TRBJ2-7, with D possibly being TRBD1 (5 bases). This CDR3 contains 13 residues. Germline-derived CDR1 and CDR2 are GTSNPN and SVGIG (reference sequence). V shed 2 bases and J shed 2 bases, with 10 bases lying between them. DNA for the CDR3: TGTGCCTGGAGTAAAGGGGCGACCTACGAGCAGTACTTC. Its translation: CAWSKGATYEQYF.

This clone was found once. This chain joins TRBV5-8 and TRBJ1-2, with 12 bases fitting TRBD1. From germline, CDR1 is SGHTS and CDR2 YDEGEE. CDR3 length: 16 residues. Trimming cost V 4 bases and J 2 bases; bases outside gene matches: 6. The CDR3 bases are TGTGCCAGCAGCCGCGGGGACAGGGGGCTGAACTATGGCTACACCTTC. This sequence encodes CASSRGDRGLNYGYTF.

CDR3 sequence reads: CASSSTGGAGNQPQHF. The DNA for the CDR3 is TGTGCCAGCAGCTCTACAGGGGGCGCAGGCAATCAGCCCCAGCATTTT. The rearrangement uses TRBV7-9 and TRBJ1-5; TRBD1 agrees at 9 bases. CDR3 size: 16 residues. Germline CDR1 SEHNR, CDR2 FQNEAQ (reference sequence). Trimming at V came to 4 bases and at J to 2 bases, leaving 6 bases not matched to a gene.

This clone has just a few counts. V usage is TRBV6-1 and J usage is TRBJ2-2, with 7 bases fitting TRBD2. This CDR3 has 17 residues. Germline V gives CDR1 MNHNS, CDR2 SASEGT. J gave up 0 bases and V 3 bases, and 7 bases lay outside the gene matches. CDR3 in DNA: TGTGCCAGCAGTGAGAGGGTAGCGGGTCCGAACACCGGGGAGCTGTTTTTT. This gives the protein CASSERVAGPNTGELFF.

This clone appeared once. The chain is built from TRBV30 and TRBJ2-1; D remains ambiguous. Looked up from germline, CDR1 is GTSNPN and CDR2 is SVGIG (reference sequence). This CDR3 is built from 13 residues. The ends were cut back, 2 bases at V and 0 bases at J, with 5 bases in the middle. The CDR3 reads CAWSPISYNEQFF. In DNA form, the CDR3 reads TGTGCCTGGAGTCCCATCTCCTACAATGAGCAGTTCTTC.

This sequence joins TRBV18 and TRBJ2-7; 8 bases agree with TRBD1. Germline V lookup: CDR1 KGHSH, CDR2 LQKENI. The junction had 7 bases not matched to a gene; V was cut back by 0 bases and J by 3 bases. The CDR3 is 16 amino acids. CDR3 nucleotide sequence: TGTGCCAGCTCACCACCGGGGACAGGTGACCTCTACGAGCAGTACTTC. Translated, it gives CASSPPGTGDLYEQYF. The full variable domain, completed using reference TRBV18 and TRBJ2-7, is NAGVMQNPRHLVRRRGQEARLRCSPMKGHSHVYWYRQLPEEGLKFMVYLQKENIIDESGMPKERFSAEFPKEGPSILRIQQVVRGDSAAYFCASSPPGTGDLYEQYFGPGTRLTVT.

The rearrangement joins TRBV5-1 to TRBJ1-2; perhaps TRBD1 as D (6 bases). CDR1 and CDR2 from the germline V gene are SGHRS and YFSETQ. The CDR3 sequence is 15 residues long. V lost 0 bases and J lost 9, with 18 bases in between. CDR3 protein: CASSLGGGPLKRYTF. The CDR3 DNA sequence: TGCGCCAGCAGCTTGGGTGGGGGCCCCCTGAAGCGCTACACCTTC.

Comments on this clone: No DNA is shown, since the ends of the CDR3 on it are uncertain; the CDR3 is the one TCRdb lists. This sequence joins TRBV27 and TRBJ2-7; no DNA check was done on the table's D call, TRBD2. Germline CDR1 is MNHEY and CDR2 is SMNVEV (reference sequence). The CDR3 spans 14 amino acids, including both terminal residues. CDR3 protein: CASSSSVLAREQYF.

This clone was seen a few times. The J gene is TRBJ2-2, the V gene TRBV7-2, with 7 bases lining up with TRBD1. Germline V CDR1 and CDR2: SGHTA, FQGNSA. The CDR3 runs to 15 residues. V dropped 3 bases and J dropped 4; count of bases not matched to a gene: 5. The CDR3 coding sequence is TGTGCCAGCAGCTTCCGACAGGGTGGCACCGGGGAGCTGTTTTTT. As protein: CASSFRQGGTGELFF. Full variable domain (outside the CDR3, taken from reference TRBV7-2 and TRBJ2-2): GAGVSQSPSNKVTEKGKDVELRCDPISGHTALYWYRQSLGQGLEFLIYFQGNSAPDKSGLPSDRFSAERTGGSVSTLTIQRTQQEDSAVYLCASSFRQGGTGELFFGEGSRLTVL.

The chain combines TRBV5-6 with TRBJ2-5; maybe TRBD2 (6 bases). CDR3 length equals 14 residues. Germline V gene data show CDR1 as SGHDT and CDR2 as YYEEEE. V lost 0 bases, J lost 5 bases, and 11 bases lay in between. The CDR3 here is CASSLDAGRETQYF. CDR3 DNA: TGTGCCAGCAGCTTGGATGCAGGGAGGGAGACCCAGTACTTC.

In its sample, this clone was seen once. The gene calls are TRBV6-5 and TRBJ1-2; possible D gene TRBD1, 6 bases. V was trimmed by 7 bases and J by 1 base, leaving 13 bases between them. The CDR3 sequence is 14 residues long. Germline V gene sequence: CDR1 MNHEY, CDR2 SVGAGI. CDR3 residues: CASTKQGFNYGYTF. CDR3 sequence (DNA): TGTGCCAGCACGAAACAGGGATTTAACTATGGCTACACCTTC.

CDR3 sequence: CASSPRTGAASYGYTF. The CDR3 DNA is TGTGCCAGCAGCCCACGTACAGGGGCTGCCTCCTATGGCTACACCTTC. J is TRBJ1-2 and V is TRBV3-1 (or the pseudogene TRBV3-2); TRBD1 aligns across 7 bases. V lost 4 bases to trimming and J lost 4 bases; unmatched junction nucleotides: 12. CDR1 is LGHDT, CDR2 YNNKEL, per germline (reference sequence). The CDR3 totals 16 residues.

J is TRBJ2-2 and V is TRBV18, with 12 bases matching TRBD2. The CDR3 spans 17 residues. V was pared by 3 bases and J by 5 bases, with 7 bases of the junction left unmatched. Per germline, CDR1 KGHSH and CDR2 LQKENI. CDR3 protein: CASSPSAGTSGTGELFF. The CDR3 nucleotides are TGTGCCAGCTCACCGTCGGCCGGGACTAGCGGGACCGGGGAGCTGTTTTTT.

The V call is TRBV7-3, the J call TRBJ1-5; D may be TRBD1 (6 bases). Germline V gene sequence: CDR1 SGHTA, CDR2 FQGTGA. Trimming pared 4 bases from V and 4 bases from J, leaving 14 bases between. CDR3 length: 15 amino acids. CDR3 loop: CASSSGQIQNQPQHF. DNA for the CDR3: TGTGCCAGCAGCTCTGGACAGATCCAAAATCAGCCCCAGCATTTT. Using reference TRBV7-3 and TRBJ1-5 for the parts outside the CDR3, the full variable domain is GAGVSQTPSNKVTEKGKYVELRCDPISGHTALYWYRQSLGQGPEFLIYFQGTGAADDSGLPNDRFFAVRPEGSVSTLKIQRTERGDSAVYLCASSSGQIQNQPQHFGDGTRLSIL.

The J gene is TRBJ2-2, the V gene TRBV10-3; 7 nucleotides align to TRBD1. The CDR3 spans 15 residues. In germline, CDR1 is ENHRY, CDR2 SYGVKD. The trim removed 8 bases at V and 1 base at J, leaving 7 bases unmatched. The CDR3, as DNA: TGTGCCATCGGGAGACAGGGTAGGAACACCGGGGAGCTGTTTTTT. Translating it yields CAIGRQGRNTGELFF.

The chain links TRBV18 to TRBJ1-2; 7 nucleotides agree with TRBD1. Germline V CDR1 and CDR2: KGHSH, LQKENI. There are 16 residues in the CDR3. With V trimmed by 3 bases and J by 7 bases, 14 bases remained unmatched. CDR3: CASSPSTAGGLFGYTF. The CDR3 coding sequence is TGTGCCAGCTCACCCAGCACTGCAGGGGGTCTCTTTGGCTACACCTTC.

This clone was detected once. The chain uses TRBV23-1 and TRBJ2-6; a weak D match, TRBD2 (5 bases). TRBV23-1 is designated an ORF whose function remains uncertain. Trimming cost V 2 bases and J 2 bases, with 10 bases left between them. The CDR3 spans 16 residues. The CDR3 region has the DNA TGCGCCAGCAGTCAACGGGGTTCCCCTGGGGCCAACGTCCTGACTTTC. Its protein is CASSQRGSPGANVLTF.

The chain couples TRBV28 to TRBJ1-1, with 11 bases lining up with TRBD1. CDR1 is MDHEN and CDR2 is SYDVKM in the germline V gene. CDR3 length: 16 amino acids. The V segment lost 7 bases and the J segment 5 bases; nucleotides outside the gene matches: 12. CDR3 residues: CASNSLGQGEWTEAFF. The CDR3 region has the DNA TGTGCCAGCAATTCTTTGGGACAGGGGGAATGGACTGAAGCTTTCTTT. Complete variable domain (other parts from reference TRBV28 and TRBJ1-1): DVKVTQSSRYLVKRTGEKVFLECVQDMDHENMFWYRQDPGLGLRLIYFSYDVKMKEKGDIPEGYSVSREKKERFSLILESASTNQTSMYLCASNSLGQGEWTEAFFGQGTRLTVV.

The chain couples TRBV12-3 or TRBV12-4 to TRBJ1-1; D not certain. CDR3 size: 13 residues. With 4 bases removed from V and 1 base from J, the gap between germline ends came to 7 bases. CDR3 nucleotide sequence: TGTGCCAGCAGTTGGGGAGGGAACACTGAAGCTTTCTTT. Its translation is CASSWGGNTEAFF.

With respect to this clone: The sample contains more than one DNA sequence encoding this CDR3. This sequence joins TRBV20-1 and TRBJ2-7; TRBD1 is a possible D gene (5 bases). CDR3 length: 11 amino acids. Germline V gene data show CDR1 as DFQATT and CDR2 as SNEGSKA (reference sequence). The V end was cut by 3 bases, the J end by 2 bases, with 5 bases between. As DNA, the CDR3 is TGCAGTGCTAGGGGGCCCTACGAGCAGTACTTC. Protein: CSARGPYEQYF.

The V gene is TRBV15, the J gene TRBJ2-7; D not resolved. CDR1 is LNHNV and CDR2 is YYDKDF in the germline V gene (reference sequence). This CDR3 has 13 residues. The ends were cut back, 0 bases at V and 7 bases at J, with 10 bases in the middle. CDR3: CATSREIPREQYF. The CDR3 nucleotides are TGTGCCACCAGCAGAGAGATTCCGAGGGAGCAGTACTTC.

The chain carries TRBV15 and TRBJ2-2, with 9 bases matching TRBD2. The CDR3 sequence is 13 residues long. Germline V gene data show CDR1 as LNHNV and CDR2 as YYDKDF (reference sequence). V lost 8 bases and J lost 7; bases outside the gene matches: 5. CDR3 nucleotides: TGTGCCACCGCTAGCGGGAAGCTCGGGGAGCTGTTTTTT. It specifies CATASGKLGELFF.

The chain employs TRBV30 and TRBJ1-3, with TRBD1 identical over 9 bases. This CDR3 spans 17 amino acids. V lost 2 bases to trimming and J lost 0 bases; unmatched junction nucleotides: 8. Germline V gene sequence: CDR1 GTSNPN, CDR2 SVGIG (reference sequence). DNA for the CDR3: TGTGCCTGGAGTCGCAGGTGGGACAGGGCCTCTGGAAACACCATATATTTT. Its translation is CAWSRRWDRASGNTIYF.

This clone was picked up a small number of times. The CDR3 nucleotides are TGTGCCAGCAGCCCAGGGAGGACTGAAGCTTTCTTT. Translation: CASSPGRTEAFF. V is TRBV7-9 and J is TRBJ1-1; a weak D match, TRBD1 (5 bases). CDR1 is SEHNR and CDR2 is FQNEAQ in the germline V gene (reference sequence). The germline V and J ends were trimmed by 5 bases and 5 bases, with 9 bases remaining between them. The CDR3 is 12 residues long.

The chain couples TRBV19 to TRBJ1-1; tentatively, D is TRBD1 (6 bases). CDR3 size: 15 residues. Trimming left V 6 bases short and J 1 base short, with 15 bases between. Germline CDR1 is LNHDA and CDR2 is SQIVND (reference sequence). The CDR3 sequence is CASSRIDRSNTEAFF. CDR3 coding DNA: TGTGCCAGTAGCAGAATAGACAGGTCGAACACTGAAGCTTTCTTT.

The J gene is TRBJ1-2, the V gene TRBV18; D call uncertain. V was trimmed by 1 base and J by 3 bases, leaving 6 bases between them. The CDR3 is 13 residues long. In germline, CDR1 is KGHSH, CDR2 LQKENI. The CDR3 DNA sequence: TGTGCCAGCTCACCACGCGAATACTATGGCTACACCTTC. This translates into CASSPREYYGYTF.

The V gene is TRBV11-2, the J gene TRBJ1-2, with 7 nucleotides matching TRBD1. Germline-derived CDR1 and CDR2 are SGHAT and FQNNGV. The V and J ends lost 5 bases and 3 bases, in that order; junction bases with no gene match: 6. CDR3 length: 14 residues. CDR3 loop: CASSIRQGDYGYTF. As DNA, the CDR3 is TGTGCCAGCAGCATACGACAGGGCGACTATGGCTACACCTTC.

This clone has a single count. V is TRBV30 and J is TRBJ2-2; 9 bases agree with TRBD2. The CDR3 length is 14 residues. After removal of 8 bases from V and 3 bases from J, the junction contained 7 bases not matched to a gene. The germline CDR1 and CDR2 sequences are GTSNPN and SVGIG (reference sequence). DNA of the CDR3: TGTGCCCTATCCCGACTAGCGGACACCGGGGAGCTGTTTTTT. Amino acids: CALSRLADTGELFF.

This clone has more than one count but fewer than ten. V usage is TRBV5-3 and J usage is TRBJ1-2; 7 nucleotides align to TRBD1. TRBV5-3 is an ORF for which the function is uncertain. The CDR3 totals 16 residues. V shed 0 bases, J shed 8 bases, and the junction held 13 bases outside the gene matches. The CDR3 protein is CARSLAPQGVCTGYTF. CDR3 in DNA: TGTGCCAGAAGCTTGGCCCCGCAGGGGGTATGTACGGGCTACACCTTC.